This is a list of T cell receptor beta chains from one sample in a study of T cells after posttransplantation cyclophosphamide. The data were produced by immunoSEQ multiplex PCR, yet TCRdb's version contains in-frame clones alone and is incomplete. The sample yields tens of thousands of clones, without any singletons. The sequenced material came from PBMCs. The source is a woman aged 45-65 years in good health and a related stem cell transplant donor. Each CDR3 is given with its conserved first and last residue. A D gene is named only where the DNA matches it firmly. The listing skips clone size in some rows; elsewhere it reads once, few, many or a size class.

v_gene: TRBV28
j_gene: TRBJ1-4
abundance: many
d_gene: TRBD1
CDR3nt: TGTGCCAGCAGTGCTGCACAGGGGGTGTTTTTT
CDR3aa: CASSAAQGVFF

v_gene: TRBV9
j_gene: TRBJ1-3
abundance: many
d_gene: .
CDR3nt: TGTGCCAGCAGCGTAAACCAAGCGGGAAACACCATATATTTT
CDR3aa: CASSVNQAGNTIYF

v_gene: TRBV19
j_gene: TRBJ2-2
abundance: many
d_gene: .
CDR3nt: TGTGCCAGTAGTATGATCCCCCACACAGCGAACACCGGGGAGCTGTTTTTT
CDR3aa: CASSMIPHTANTGELFF

v_gene: TRBV6-1
j_gene: TRBJ2-7
abundance: many
d_gene: TRBD1
CDR3nt: TGTGCCAGCATCGTTCGACAGGGGGGGTACGAGCAGTACTTC
CDR3aa: CASIVRQGGYEQYF

v_gene: TRBV6-1
j_gene: TRBJ2-6
abundance: many
d_gene: .
CDR3nt: TGTGCCAGCAGTGAAGTAGGCCCATTAGGGGTAACTTTC
CDR3aa: CASSEVGPLGVTF

v_gene: TRBV13
j_gene: TRBJ2-7
abundance: many
d_gene: .
CDR3nt: TGTGCCAGCAGCTTAAGGCAGGGGAAAGGGTACGAGCAGTACTTC
CDR3aa: CASSLRQGKGYEQYF

v_gene: TRBV7-2
j_gene: TRBJ1-1
abundance: many
d_gene: TRBD1
CDR3nt: TGTGCCAGCAGCTTAGCAGGGACAGGGAACACTGAAGCTTTCTTT
CDR3aa: CASSLAGTGNTEAFF

v_gene: TRBV14
j_gene: TRBJ1-3
abundance: many
d_gene: TRBD1
CDR3nt: TGTGCCAGCAGCCACTTGGACAGGGCGAACACCATATATTTT
CDR3aa: CASSHLDRANTIYF

v_gene: TRBV4-2
j_gene: TRBJ2-5
abundance: .
d_gene: .
CDR3nt: TGTGCCAGCAGCTCCCAGGGGCTTGAAGGACCGGGGACCCAGTACTTC
CDR3aa: CASSSQGLEGPGTQYF

v_gene: TRBV5-6
j_gene: TRBJ1-1
abundance: many
d_gene: .
CDR3nt: TGTGCCAGCAGCCCGTCTACGGGCACTGAAGCTTTCTTT
CDR3aa: CASSPSTGTEAFF

v_gene: TRBV18
j_gene: TRBJ2-3
abundance: many
d_gene: TRBD2
CDR3nt: TGTGCCAGCTCACCACAGCTATTAGCGGGAGGCACAGATACGCAGTATTTT
CDR3aa: CASSPQLLAGGTDTQYF

v_gene: TRBV7-2
j_gene: TRBJ2-1
abundance: many
d_gene: TRBD2
CDR3nt: TGTGCCAGCAGCTCCAGAGCGGGAGGAAGCAATGAGCAGTTCTTC
CDR3aa: CASSSRAGGSNEQFF

v_gene: TRBV18
j_gene: TRBJ2-3
abundance: .
d_gene: .
CDR3nt: TGTGCCAGCTCACCACAGGGGAAGGAGTATTTT
CDR3aa: CASSPQGKEYF

v_gene: TRBV27
j_gene: TRBJ2-7
abundance: many
d_gene: TRBD1
CDR3nt: TGTGCCAGCAGTCAGGACAGGGCTGCCTACGAGCAGTACTTC
CDR3aa: CASSQDRAAYEQYF

v_gene: TRBV6-2/TRBV6-3
j_gene: TRBJ1-2
abundance: many
d_gene: TRBD1
CDR3nt: TGTGCCAGCAGTCAAGCTTACAGGGGATATGGCTACACCTTC
CDR3aa: CASSQAYRGYGYTF

v_gene: TRBV6-2/TRBV6-3
j_gene: TRBJ1-1
abundance: many
d_gene: .
CDR3nt: TGTGCCAGCAGTTACGGGCTCCCAAACACTGAAGCTTTCTTT
CDR3aa: CASSYGLPNTEAFF

v_gene: TRBV6-5
j_gene: TRBJ1-4
abundance: many
d_gene: .
CDR3nt: TGTGCCAGCAGTTCCCGGGGGGGACGTGGGGAAAAACTGTTTTTT
CDR3aa: CASSSRGGRGEKLFF

v_gene: TRBV9
j_gene: TRBJ2-5
abundance: .
d_gene: .
CDR3nt: TGTGCCAGCAGCGTAGAAGGCAGGGGACAGACCCAGTACTTC
CDR3aa: CASSVEGRGQTQYF